By frequency in the sample, the clone carrying this TCR beta chain is medium-sized. The data belong to a study of blood T cell repertoires in COVID-19. Study-wide background: Material from acute and convalescent COVID-19 was sourced from the United States, Italy and Spain. Sources were T cells, B-cell-depleted T cells, or PBMCs; the material itself was cDNA or gDNA.

In the source study's methods: By means of reference gene primer amplification, nucleated cell counts were estimated. The table came from immunoSEQ multiplex PCR; TCRdb's copy has only in-frame clones and leaves some out. V and J calls and clone size come straight from that table; D and trimming were deduced from the DNA. The data hold 250,000 or so clones, with approximately 86% observed a single time. Germline V gene data show CDR1 as SNHLY and CDR2 as FYNNEI. The germline V and J ends were trimmed by 5 bases and 5 bases, with 12 bases remaining between them. CDR3 length equals 13 residues. Sequencing was carried out using peripheral blood. V and J are TRBV2 and TRBJ1-2; D not resolved. The sequence was obtained from a middle-aged man with active or convalescent COVID-19. The CDR3 DNA reads as TGTGCCAGCAGTCGACAAGATAGGTATGGCTACACCTTC. Protein: CASSRQDRYGYTF.